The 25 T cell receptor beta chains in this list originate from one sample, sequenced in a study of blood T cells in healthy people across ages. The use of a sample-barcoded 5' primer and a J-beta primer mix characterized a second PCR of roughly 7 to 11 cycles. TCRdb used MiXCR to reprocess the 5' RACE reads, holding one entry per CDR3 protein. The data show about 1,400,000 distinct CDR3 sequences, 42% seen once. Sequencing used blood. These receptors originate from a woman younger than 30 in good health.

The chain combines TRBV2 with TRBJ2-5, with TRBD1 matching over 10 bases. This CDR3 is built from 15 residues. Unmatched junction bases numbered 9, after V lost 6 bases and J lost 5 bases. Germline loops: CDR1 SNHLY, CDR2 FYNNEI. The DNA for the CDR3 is TGTGCCAGCAGGCTTTCCGGGACAGGGGTGGAGACCCAGTACTTC. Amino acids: CASRLSGTGVETQYF.

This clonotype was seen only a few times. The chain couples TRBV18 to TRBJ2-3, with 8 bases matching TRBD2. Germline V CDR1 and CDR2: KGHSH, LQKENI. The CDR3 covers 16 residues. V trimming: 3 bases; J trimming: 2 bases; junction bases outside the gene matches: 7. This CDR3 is CASSPQTSGLTDTQYF. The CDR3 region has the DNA TGTGCCAGCTCACCTCAAACTAGCGGACTCACAGATACGCAGTATTTT.

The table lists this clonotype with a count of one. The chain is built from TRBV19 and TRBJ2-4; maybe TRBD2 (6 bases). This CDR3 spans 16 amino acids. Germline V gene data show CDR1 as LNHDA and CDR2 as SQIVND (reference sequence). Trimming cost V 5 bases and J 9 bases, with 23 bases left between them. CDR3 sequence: CASSSGGVWYEGIQYF. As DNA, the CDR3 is TGTGCCAGTAGTTCCGGAGGGGTGTGGTATGAAGGCATTCAGTACTTC. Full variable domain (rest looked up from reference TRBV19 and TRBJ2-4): DGGITQSPKYLFRKEGQNVTLSCEQNLNHDAMYWYRQDPGQGLRLIYYSQIVNDFQKGDIAEGYSVSREKKESFPLTVTSAQKNPTAFYLCASSSGGVWYEGIQYFGAGTRLSVL.

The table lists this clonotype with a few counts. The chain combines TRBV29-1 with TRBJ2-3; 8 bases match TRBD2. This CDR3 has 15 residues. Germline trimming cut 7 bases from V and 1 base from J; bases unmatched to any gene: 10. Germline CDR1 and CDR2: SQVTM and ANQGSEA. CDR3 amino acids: CSAPGGASGTDTQYF. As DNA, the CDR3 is TGCAGCGCACCCGGGGGGGCCAGTGGCACAGATACGCAGTATTTT.

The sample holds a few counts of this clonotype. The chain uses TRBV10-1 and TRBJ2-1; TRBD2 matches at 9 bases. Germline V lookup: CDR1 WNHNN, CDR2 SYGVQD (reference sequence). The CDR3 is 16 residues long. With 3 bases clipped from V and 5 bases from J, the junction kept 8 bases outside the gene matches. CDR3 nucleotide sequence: TGCGCCAGCAGTGATCCGGGCGGGAGGGGTAACAATGAGCAGTTCTTC. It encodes CASSDPGGRGNNEQFF.

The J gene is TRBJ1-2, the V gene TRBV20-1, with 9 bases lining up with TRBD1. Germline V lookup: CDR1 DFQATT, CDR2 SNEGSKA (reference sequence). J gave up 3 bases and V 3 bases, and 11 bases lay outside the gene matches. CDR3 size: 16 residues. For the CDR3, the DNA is TGCAGTGCTAGTTCCGCGGGACAGGGCTTTGACTATGGCTACACCTTC. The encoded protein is CSASSAGQGFDYGYTF.

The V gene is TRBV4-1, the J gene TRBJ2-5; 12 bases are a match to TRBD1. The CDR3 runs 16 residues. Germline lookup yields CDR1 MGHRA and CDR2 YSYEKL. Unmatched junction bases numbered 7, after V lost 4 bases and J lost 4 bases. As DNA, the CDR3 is TGCGCCAGCAGCCTTGGGGACAGGGGGCGGTTAGAGACCCAGTACTTC. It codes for CASSLGDRGRLETQYF.

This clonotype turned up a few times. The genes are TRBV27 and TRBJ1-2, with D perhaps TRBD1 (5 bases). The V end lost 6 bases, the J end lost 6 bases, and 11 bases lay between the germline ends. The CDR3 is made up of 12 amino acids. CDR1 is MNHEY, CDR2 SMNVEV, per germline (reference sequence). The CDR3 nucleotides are TGTGCCAGCAGAAGGGACTCCAATGGCTACACCTTC. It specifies CASRRDSNGYTF.

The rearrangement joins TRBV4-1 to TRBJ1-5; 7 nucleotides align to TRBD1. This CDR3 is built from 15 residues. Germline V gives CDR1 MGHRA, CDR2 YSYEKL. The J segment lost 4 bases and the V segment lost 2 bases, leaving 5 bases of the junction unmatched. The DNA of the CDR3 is TGCGCCAGCAGCCAACCAGGGGGGGAAAATCAGCCCCAGCATTTT. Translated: CASSQPGGENQPQHF.

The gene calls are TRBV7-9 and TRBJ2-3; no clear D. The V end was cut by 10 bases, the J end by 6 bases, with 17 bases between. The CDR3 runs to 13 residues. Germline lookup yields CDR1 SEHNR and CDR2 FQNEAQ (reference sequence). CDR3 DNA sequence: TGTGCCATCTCCGCAGGATTGGCGGATACGCAGTATTTT. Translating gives CAISAGLADTQYF.

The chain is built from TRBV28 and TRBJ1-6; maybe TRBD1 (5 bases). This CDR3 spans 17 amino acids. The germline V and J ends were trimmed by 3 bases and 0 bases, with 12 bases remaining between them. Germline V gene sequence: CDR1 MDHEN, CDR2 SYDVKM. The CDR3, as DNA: TGTGCCAGCAGTTTCCAGGGTTTGAGCTCCTATAATTCACCCCTCCACTTT. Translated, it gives CASSFQGLSSYNSPLHF.

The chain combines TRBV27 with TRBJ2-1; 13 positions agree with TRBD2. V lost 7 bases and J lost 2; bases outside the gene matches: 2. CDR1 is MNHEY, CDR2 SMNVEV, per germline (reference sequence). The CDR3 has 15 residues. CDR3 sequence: CASIGTSGAYNEQFF. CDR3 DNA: TGTGCCAGCATCGGGACTAGCGGGGCCTACAATGAGCAGTTCTTC.

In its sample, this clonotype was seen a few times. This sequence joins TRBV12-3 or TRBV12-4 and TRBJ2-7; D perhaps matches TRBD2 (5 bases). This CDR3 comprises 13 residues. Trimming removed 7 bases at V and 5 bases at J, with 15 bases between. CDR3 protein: CASTYGNRDEQYF. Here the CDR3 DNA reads TGTGCCAGCACATACGGGAATCGGGACGAGCAGTACTTC.

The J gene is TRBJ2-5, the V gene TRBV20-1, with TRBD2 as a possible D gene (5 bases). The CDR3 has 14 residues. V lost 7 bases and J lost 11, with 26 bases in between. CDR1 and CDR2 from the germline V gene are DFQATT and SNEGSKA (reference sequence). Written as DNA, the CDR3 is TGCAGTGTCCCCAGCGGAACCTCCTTAAATGAGCAGTACTTC. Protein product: CSVPSGTSLNEQYF.

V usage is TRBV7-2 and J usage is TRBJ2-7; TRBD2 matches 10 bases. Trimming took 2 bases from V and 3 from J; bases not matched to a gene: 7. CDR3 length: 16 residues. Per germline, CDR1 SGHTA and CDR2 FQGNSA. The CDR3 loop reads CASSLKREGIYYEQYF. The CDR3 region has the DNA TGTGCCAGCAGCTTAAAGCGGGAGGGAATCTACTACGAGCAGTACTTC.

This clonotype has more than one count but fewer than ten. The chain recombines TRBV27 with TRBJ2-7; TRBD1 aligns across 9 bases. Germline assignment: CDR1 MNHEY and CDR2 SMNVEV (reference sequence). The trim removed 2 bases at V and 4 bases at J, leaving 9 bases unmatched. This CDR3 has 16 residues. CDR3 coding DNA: TGTGCCAGCAGTTTAGATATGGACAGGGGAAGGTACGAGCAGTACTTC. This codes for CASSLDMDRGRYEQYF.

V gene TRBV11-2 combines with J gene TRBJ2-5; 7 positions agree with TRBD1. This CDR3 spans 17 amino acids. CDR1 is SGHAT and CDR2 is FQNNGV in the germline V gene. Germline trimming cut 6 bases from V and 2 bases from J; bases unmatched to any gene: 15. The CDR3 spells CASSTTFGTASQETQYF. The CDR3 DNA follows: TGTGCCAGCAGTACTACCTTCGGGACAGCGAGTCAAGAGACCCAGTACTTC.

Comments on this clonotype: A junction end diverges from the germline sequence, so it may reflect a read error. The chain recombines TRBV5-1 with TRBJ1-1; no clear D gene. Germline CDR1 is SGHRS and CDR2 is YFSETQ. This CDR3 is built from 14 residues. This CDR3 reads CASSLVRANTEAFF. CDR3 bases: TGTGCCAGCAGCTTAGTTAGGGCGAACACTGAAGCTTTCTTT.

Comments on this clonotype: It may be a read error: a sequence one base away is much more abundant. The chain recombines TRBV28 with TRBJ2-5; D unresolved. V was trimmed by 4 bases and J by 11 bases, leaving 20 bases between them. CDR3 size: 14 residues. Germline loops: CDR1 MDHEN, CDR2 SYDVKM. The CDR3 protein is CASSSSDVYNEQYF. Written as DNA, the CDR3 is TGTGCCAGCAGTTCAAGCGACGTATACAATGAGCAGTACTTC.

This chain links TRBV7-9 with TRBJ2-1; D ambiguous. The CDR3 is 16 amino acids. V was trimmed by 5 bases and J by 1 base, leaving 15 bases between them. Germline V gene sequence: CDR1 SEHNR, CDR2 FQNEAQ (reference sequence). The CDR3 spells CASSHPKTDSYNEQFF. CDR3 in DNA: TGTGCCAGCAGCCATCCCAAAACGGATTCCTACAATGAGCAGTTCTTC.

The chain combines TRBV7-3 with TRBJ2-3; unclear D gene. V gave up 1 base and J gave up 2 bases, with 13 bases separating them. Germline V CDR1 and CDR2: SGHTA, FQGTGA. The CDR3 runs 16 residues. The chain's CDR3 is CASSLKASPSTDTQYF. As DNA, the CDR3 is TGTGCCAGCAGCTTAAAGGCTAGTCCTTCCACAGATACGCAGTATTTT.

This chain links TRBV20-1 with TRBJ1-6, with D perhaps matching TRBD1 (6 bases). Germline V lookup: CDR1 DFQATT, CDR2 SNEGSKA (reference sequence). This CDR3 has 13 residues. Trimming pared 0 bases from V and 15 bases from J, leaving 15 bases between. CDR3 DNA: TGCAGTGCTAGAGACAGGGGCCCCTCCGACCTCCACTTT. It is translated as CSARDRGPSDLHF.

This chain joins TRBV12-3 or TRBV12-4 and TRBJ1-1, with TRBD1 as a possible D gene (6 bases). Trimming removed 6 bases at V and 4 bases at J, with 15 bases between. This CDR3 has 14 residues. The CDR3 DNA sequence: TGTGCCAGCAGACCAAACAGGGTTGGCACTGAAGCTTTCTTT. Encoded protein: CASRPNRVGTEAFF.

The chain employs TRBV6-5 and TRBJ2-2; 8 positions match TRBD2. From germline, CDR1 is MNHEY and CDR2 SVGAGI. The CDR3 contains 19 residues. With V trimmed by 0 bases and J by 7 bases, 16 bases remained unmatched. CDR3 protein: CASSYSTLGSGRRGGELFF. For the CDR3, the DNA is TGTGCCAGCAGTTACTCCACCCTTGGGAGCGGGAGAAGGGGCGGGGAGCTGTTTTTT.

The CDR3 DNA reads as TGTGCCAGCAGTTTCCGCGGGGGGGTCGGGGAGCTGTTTTTT. Translated, it gives CASSFRGGVGELFF. This sequence joins TRBV12-3 or TRBV12-4 and TRBJ2-2, with TRBD2 matching 9 bases. There are 14 residues in the CDR3. J lost 7 bases, V lost 3 bases, and 3 bases had no gene match.